Reported below is one T cell receptor (beta chain). Its target is unknown. The data stem from a study of T-cell reconstitution after alpha-beta-depleted transplantation in children. The study's findings and limits: Where alpha-beta T cells came from about two months after transplant was reportedly several hundred expanded graft clones. From surviving recipient T cells and thymic progenitors came the high day-60 TCRbeta diversity observed in some patients. T-cell numbers and diversity one year post-transplant derived largely from freshly generated T cells.

Unique molecular identifiers were used to barcode this TCRbeta library. TCRdb reprocessed the PCR reads with MiXCR, giving one entry per CDR3 protein. The sample lists about 980,000 distinct CDR3 sequences; roughly 29% were seen once. The TCR comes from a boy less than two years old who had a stem cell transplant for SCID, so the T cells may come from the graft donor. Sequencing used PBMCs, mostly from graft donor cells, obtained 360 days after TCRalphabeta/CD19-depleted stem cell transplant.

In DNA, the CDR3 is TGTGCCAGCAGTCCGTTTGGAAGTAGGGACCCCTACGAGCAGTACTTC. As protein: CASSPFGSRDPYEQYF. The rearrangement joins TRBV6-2 or TRBV6-3 to TRBJ2-7; perhaps D is TRBD1 or TRBD2 (5 bases each). The length of the CDR3 is 16 residues. CDR1 and CDR2 from the germline V gene are MNHEY and SVGEGT. Trimming stripped 5 bases from V and 2 bases from J, with 19 bases between.